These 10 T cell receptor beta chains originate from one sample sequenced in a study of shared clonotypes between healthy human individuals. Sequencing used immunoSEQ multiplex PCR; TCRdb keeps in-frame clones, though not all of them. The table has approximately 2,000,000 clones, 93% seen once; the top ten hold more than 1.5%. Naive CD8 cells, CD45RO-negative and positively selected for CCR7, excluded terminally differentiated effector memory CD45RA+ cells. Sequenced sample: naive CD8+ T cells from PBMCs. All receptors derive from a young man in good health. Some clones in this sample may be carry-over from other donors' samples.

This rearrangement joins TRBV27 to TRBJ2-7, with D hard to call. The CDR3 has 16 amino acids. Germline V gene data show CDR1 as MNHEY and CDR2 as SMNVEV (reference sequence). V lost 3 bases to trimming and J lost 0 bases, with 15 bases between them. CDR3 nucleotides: TGTGCCAGCAGTTTGGCTCCTACCTGGGGCTCCTACGAGCAGTACTTC. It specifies CASSLAPTWGSYEQYF.

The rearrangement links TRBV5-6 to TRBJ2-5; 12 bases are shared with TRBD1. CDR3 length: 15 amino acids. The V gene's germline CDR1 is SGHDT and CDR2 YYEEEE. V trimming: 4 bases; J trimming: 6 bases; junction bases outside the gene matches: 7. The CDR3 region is CASSAGTGGLKTQYF. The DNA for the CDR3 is TGTGCCAGCAGCGCCGGGACAGGGGGCTTAAAGACCCAGTACTTC.

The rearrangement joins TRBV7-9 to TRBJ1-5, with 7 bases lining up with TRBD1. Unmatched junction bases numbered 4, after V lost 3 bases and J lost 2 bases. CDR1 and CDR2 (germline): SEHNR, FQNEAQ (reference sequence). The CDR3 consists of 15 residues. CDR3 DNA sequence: TGTGCCAGCAGCTTCACAGGGGCAGGCAATCAGCCCCAGCATTTT. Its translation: CASSFTGAGNQPQHF.

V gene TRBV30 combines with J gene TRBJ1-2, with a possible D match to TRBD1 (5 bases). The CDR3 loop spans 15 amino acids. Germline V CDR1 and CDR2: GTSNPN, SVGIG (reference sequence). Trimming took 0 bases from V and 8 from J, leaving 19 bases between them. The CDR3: CAWSVFTTVGQGYTF. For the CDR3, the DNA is TGTGCCTGGAGTGTATTCACGACAGTCGGTCAAGGCTACACCTTC.

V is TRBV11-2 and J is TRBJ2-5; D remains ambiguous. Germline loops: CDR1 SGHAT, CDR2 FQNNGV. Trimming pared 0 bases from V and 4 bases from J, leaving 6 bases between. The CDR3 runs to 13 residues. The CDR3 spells CASSLELSETQYF. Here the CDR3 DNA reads TGTGCCAGCAGCTTAGAATTATCAGAGACCCAGTACTTC.

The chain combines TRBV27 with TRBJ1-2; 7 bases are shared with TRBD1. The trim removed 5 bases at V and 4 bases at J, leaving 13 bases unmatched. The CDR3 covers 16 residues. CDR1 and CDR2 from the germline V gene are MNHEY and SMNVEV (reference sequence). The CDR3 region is CASSPSTGINTYGYTF. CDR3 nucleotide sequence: TGTGCCAGCAGTCCGTCGACAGGGATTAATACCTATGGCTACACCTTC.

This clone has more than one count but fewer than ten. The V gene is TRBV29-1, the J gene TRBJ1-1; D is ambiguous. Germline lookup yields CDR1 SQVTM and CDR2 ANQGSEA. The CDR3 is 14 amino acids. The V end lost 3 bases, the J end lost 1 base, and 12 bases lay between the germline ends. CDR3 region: CSVDKMSRNTEAFF. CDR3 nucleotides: TGCAGCGTTGATAAAATGAGTCGGAACACTGAAGCTTTCTTT.

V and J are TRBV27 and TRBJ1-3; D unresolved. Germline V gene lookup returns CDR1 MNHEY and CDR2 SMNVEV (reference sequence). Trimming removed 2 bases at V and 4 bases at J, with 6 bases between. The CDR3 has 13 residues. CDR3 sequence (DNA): TGTGCCAGCAGTTTAGTAGGAGGAAACACCATATATTTT. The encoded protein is CASSLVGGNTIYF.

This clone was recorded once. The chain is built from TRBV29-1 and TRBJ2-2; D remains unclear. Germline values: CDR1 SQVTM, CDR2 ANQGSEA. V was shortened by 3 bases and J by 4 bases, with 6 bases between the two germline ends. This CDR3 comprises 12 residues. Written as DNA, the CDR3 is TGCAGCGTTGATCTAGTCACCGGGGAGCTGTTTTTT. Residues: CSVDLVTGELFF.

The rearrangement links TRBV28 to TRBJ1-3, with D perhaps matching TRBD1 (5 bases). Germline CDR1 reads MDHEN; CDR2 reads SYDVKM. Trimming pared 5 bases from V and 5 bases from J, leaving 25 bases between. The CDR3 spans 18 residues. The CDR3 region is CASSTKDWVFQGRNTIYF. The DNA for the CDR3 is TGTGCCAGCAGTACAAAAGACTGGGTCTTCCAGGGAAGAAACACCATATATTTT. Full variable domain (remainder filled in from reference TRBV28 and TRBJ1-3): DVKVTQSSRYLVKRTGEKVFLECVQDMDHENMFWYRQDPGLGLRLIYFSYDVKMKEKGDIPEGYSVSREKKERFSLILESASTNQTSMYLCASSTKDWVFQGRNTIYFGEGSWLTVV.